One and the same sample provided the 14 T cell receptor beta chains below, sequenced in a study of blood T cell repertoires in COVID-19. TCRdb's copy holds only in-frame clones and misses some; the assay was immunoSEQ multiplex PCR. The table shows a few hundred thousand clones, with around 89% occurring only once. The sample comprised peripheral blood. These receptors all come from a woman aged 60-70 years with acute or convalescent COVID-19.

This chain joins TRBV28 and TRBJ1-1; D is unresolved. V was trimmed by 3 bases and J by 5 bases, leaving 10 bases between them. Germline loops: CDR1 MDHEN, CDR2 SYDVKM. The CDR3 extends over 13 amino acids. The CDR3 spells CASSFLAGTEAFF. In DNA form, the CDR3 reads TGTGCCAGCAGTTTTTTAGCCGGGACTGAAGCTTTCTTT.

The gene calls are TRBV5-1 and TRBJ2-2; TRBD1 is a possible D gene (6 bases). The V end was cut by 4 bases, the J end by 5 bases, with 15 bases between. CDR1 is SGHRS and CDR2 is YFSETQ in the germline V gene. This CDR3 has 15 residues. The CDR3 here is CASSVGQIITGELFF. CDR3 nucleotides: TGCGCCAGCAGCGTTGGACAGATCATAACCGGGGAGCTGTTTTTT. Filled out from reference TRBV5-1 and TRBJ2-2, the complete variable domain reads KAGVTQTPRYLIKTRGQQVTLSCSPISGHRSVSWYQQTPGQGLQFLFEYFSETQRNKGNFPGRFSGRQFSNSRSEMNVSTLELGDSALYLCASSVGQIITGELFFGEGSRLTVL.

The chain combines TRBV11-3 with TRBJ2-1; D remains ambiguous. The CDR3 length is 13 residues. V was shortened by 4 bases and J by 7 bases, with 11 bases between the two germline ends. Per germline, CDR1 SGHNT and CDR2 YENEEA. DNA of the CDR3: TGTGCCAGCAGCTCCAATCAGGCAAATGAGCAGTTCTTC. This gives the protein CASSSNQANEQFF.

This clone was recorded once. The chain recombines TRBV6-6 with TRBJ2-2; the D gene is possibly TRBD1 (5 bases). This CDR3 region has 12 residues. Germline V CDR1 and CDR2: MNHNY, SVGAGI (reference sequence). The germline V and J ends were trimmed by 5 bases and 8 bases, with 9 bases remaining between them. The CDR3 sequence: CASSNYRGELFF. In DNA, the CDR3 is TGTGCCAGCAGTAACTACAGGGGGGAGCTGTTTTTT.

This clone turned up a few times. The chain employs TRBV10-3 and TRBJ1-2; the D is unclear. This CDR3 comprises 13 residues. Germline assignment: CDR1 ENHRY and CDR2 SYGVKD. The V end was cut by 5 bases, the J end by 0 bases, with 7 bases between. The chain's CDR3 is CAISRGANYGYTF. CDR3 DNA: TGTGCCATCAGTCGGGGAGCTAACTATGGCTACACCTTC.

V is TRBV6-1 and J is TRBJ2-7; 11 bases match TRBD2. The CDR3 is made up of 16 amino acids. J lost 3 bases, V lost 0 bases, and 4 bases had no gene match. Germline loops: CDR1 MNHNS, CDR2 SASEGT. For the CDR3, the DNA is TGTGCCAGCAGTGAAGCGCCTAGCGGGGGGTACTACGAGCAGTACTTC. Its protein product is CASSEAPSGGYYEQYF.

V usage is TRBV4-1 and J usage is TRBJ2-7, with 8 bases lining up with TRBD2. This CDR3 comprises 16 residues. With V trimmed by 1 base and J by 4 bases, 9 bases remained unmatched. Looked up from germline, CDR1 is MGHRA and CDR2 is YSYEKL. In DNA form, the CDR3 reads TGCGCCAGCAGCCAAGTTTCAAGCGGGAGCCTGTACGAGCAGTACTTC. Encoded protein: CASSQVSSGSLYEQYF.

The chain has TRBV6-5 and TRBJ2-2; 9 nucleotides align to TRBD2. CDR1 is MNHEY, CDR2 SVGAGI, per germline. The CDR3 is made up of 15 amino acids. With V trimmed by 1 base and J by 7 bases, 4 bases remained unmatched. Here the CDR3 DNA reads TGTGCCAGCAGTTACTTAGCGGGAGCGGGCGGGGAGCTGTTTTTT. Its translation: CASSYLAGAGGELFF.

The J gene is TRBJ2-7, the V gene TRBV29-1, with 11 bases lining up with TRBD2. Trimming cost V 2 bases and J 3 bases; bases outside gene matches: 3. This CDR3 spans 14 amino acids. CDR1 and CDR2 (germline): SQVTM, ANQGSEA. In nucleotides, the CDR3 is TGCAGCGTTGAAACTAGCGGGAGAATCTACGAGCAGTACTTC. Translation gives CSVETSGRIYEQYF.

The chain couples TRBV28 to TRBJ2-1, with D possibly matching TRBD1 (6 bases). V lost 3 bases and J 4 bases, leaving 16 bases between the germline ends. Per germline, CDR1 MDHEN and CDR2 SYDVKM. The CDR3 length is 16 residues. CDR3 DNA sequence: TGTGCCAGCAGTTTTTTAAGGCAGGGGCGGTACAATGAGCAGTTCTTC. Translation: CASSFLRQGRYNEQFF.

With regard to this clone: Other DNA sequences in the sample encode the same CDR3. This sequence joins TRBV19 and TRBJ1-6; the D gene is possibly TRBD1 (5 bases). The CDR3 totals 14 residues. With 4 bases removed from V and 4 bases from J, the gap between germline ends came to 8 bases. Germline CDR1 reads LNHDA; CDR2 reads SQIVND (reference sequence). CDR3 coding DNA: TGTGCCAGTAGTACAGGGAATTATAATTCACCCCTCCACTTT. As protein: CASSTGNYNSPLHF.

V gene TRBV6-6 combines with J gene TRBJ1-5, with 7 nucleotides matching TRBD1. This CDR3 region has 16 residues. The trim removed 6 bases at V and 9 bases at J, leaving 17 bases unmatched. Germline loops: CDR1 MNHNY, CDR2 SVGAGI (reference sequence). The chain's CDR3 is CASSPPHTGDSTPQHF. The CDR3 DNA sequence: TGTGCCAGCAGCCCTCCCCACACAGGGGACTCCACGCCCCAGCATTTT.

The chain links TRBV6-2 or TRBV6-3 to TRBJ2-3, with 13 positions matching TRBD2. Trimming cost V 0 bases and J 6 bases; bases outside gene matches: 9. There are 18 residues in the CDR3. Germline V lookup: CDR1 MNHEY, CDR2 SVGEGT. Here the CDR3 DNA reads TGTGCCAGCAGTTACTCGGGACTAGCGGGACCCACCAGGGATACGCAGTATTTT. Translated: CASSYSGLAGPTRDTQYF.

The chain joins TRBV9 to TRBJ2-1; D might be TRBD2 (6 bases). Germline V CDR1 and CDR2: SGDLS, YYNGEE. V was cut by 4 bases and J by 4 bases, with 18 bases left in between. The CDR3 extends over 16 amino acids. DNA for the CDR3: TGTGCCAGCAGCCCCCACGGGGAGGCCCCTTACAATGAGCAGTTCTTC. Translation gives CASSPHGEAPYNEQFF.